Below, 26 T cell receptor beta chains from the same sample are listed, as sequenced in a study of early T cells in non-severe SARS-CoV-2 infection. TCRdb reprocessed the 5' RACE reads with MiXCR, giving one entry per CDR3 protein. The sample lists about 62,000 distinct CDR3 sequences, almost 9.5% occurring once. Input material: whole blood. These receptors all come from an adult who was a healthcare worker with PCR-confirmed SARS-CoV-2 infection or an uninfected control (not recorded which).

This clonotype occurred a few times. The junction and the germline gene differ at one end; a read error may be behind it. The CDR3 region has the DNA TGTGCCAGCAGAAACAGGGGGTGGGACACTGAAGCCTTCTTT. This gives the protein CASRNRGWDTEAFF. This rearrangement joins TRBV2 to TRBJ1-1; 8 bases are a match to TRBD1. The CDR3 has 14 amino acids. Looked up from germline, CDR1 is SNHLY and CDR2 is FYNNEI.

This clonotype was seen at least ten times. The V call is TRBV25-1, the J call TRBJ1-2; D is possibly TRBD1 (5 bases). Germline V gene data show CDR1 as MGHDK and CDR2 as SYGVNS. The CDR3 extends over 17 amino acids. V lost 0 bases and J 4 bases, leaving 18 bases between the germline ends. The CDR3 reads CASSEYGDSFRVYGYTF. CDR3 nucleotides: TGTGCCAGCAGTGAATATGGCGACAGCTTTAGGGTCTATGGCTACACCTTC.

The V gene is TRBV6-6, the J gene TRBJ1-2; 8 bases align to TRBD1. The junction had 7 bases not matched to a gene; V was cut back by 0 bases and J by 7 bases. The CDR3 is 15 residues long. Germline V gives CDR1 MNHNY, CDR2 SVGAGI (reference sequence). CDR3 amino acids: CASSYSAQGAFGYTF. The CDR3 region has the DNA TGTGCCAGCAGTTACTCAGCGCAGGGGGCGTTTGGCTACACCTTC.

This clonotype was counted many times. The CDR3 coding sequence is TGTGCCAGCAGCCAACTACAATCCAGCCGGGGGTTCTTC. Its protein is CASSQLQSSRGFF. The V gene is TRBV3-1, the J gene TRBJ2-1; D might be TRBD2 (5 bases). The ends were cut back, 2 bases at V and 15 bases at J, with 17 bases in the middle. This CDR3 is 13 amino acids long. Per the germline V gene, CDR1 is LGHDT and CDR2 is YNNKEL (reference sequence).

This clonotype has just a few counts. The chain links TRBV12-3 or TRBV12-4 to TRBJ1-2, with TRBD1 identical over 7 bases. This CDR3 spans 18 amino acids. Trimming at V came to 3 bases and at J to 5 bases, leaving 18 bases not matched to a gene. This CDR3 is CASSFGFYGTEIQYGYTF. The CDR3, as DNA: TGTGCCAGCAGTTTCGGGTTCTATGGGACAGAAATTCAGTATGGCTACACCTTC.

The table lists this clonotype with a few counts. The rearrangement joins TRBV28 to TRBJ1-1, with TRBD1 matching 7 bases. The V and J ends lost 8 bases and 10 bases, in that order; junction bases with no gene match: 7. This CDR3 contains 11 residues. The germline CDR1 and CDR2 sequences are MDHEN and SYDVKM. The DNA of the CDR3 is TGTGCCAGCGAACGAGGGGGCAGAGCTTTCTTT. It encodes CASERGGRAFF.

This clonotype appeared a few times. This rearrangement joins TRBV12-3 or TRBV12-4 to TRBJ2-3; D gene ambiguous. V was cut by 8 bases and J by 0 bases, with 21 bases left in between. The CDR3 extends over 17 amino acids. The CDR3 nucleotides are TGTGCCAGCGCCCGGGTGGCGAGTTTGGGGAGCACAGATACGCAGTATTTT. Translation: CASARVASLGSTDTQYF.

This clonotype was detected a few times. V gene TRBV28 combines with J gene TRBJ1-2; D uncertain. Germline CDR1 reads MDHEN; CDR2 reads SYDVKM. The V end was cut by 3 bases, the J end by 2 bases, with 10 bases between. CDR3 length equals 14 residues. CDR3 sequence: CASSFGGQNYGYTF. In nucleotides, the CDR3 is TGTGCCAGCAGTTTCGGCGGTCAGAACTATGGCTACACCTTC.

This clonotype was seen more than once but under ten times. This sequence joins TRBV27 and TRBJ1-5; possibly TRBD1 for D (6 bases). V gave up 6 bases and J gave up 6 bases, with 15 bases separating them. The CDR3 has 14 residues. Germline values: CDR1 MNHEY, CDR2 SMNVEV (reference sequence). CDR3 DNA sequence: TGTGCCAGCAGGCTCGCAGGGGTTAGTCAGCCCCAGCATTTT. Its translation is CASRLAGVSQPQHF.

In its sample, this clonotype was seen a few times. The V call is TRBV5-1, the J call TRBJ2-4; 9 nucleotides align to TRBD2. The CDR3 runs to 16 residues. J lost 5 bases, V lost 0 bases, and 6 bases had no gene match. Per the germline V gene, CDR1 is SGHRS and CDR2 is YFSETQ. This CDR3 is CASSLAASGVENIQYF. The CDR3 nucleotides are TGCGCCAGCAGCTTGGCGGCTAGCGGGGTAGAAAACATTCAGTACTTC.

The chain is built from TRBV19 and TRBJ2-6; D gene uncertain. Trimming removed 6 bases from V and 0 bases from J, with 12 bases in between. Germline CDR1 reads LNHDA; CDR2 reads SQIVND (reference sequence). The CDR3 is 16 residues long. The CDR3: CASSSPGDSGANVLTF. CDR3 nucleotide sequence: TGTGCCAGTAGCTCCCCTGGGGACTCTGGGGCCAACGTCCTGACTTTC.

The CDR3 DNA reads as TGTGCCAGCAGTTCCCAACAAAAACAGGGAGGTACTGAAGCTTTCTTT. Translating it yields CASSSQQKQGGTEAFF. The chain combines TRBV7-9 with TRBJ1-1; possibly TRBD1 for D (6 bases). The CDR3 contains 16 residues. V was pared by 6 bases and J by 5 bases, with 22 bases between. Per the germline V gene, CDR1 is SEHNR and CDR2 is FQNEAQ (reference sequence).

This clonotype was counted between two and nine times. The rearrangement uses TRBV5-1 and TRBJ1-1; TRBD1 aligns across 8 bases. CDR3 size: 14 residues. From germline, CDR1 is SGHRS and CDR2 YFSETQ. The trim removed 4 bases at V and 6 bases at J, leaving 8 bases unmatched. CDR3 bases: TGCGCCAGCAGCATTGGACAGGGTAGCTCTGAAGCTTTCTTT. Translated: CASSIGQGSSEAFF.

This clonotype was detected a few times. V usage is TRBV27 and J usage is TRBJ1-5; 7 nucleotides align to TRBD1. The CDR3 has 15 residues. Trimming at V came to 3 bases and at J to 4 bases, leaving 6 bases not matched to a gene. Germline V gene lookup returns CDR1 MNHEY and CDR2 SMNVEV (reference sequence). CDR3 protein: CASSFQGGQNQPQHF. In DNA form, the CDR3 reads TGTGCCAGCAGTTTTCAGGGGGGCCAAAATCAGCCCCAGCATTTT.

This chain connects TRBV11-3 to TRBJ2-1; no reliable D call. Trimming removed 0 bases from V and 6 bases from J, with 15 bases in between. The CDR3 spans 16 residues. CDR1 SGHNT and CDR2 YENEEA come from the germline V gene. The CDR3 loop reads CASSLDGSTAINEQFF. CDR3 DNA: TGTGCCAGCAGCTTAGATGGGTCCACAGCCATCAATGAGCAGTTCTTC. Full variable domain (rest looked up from reference TRBV11-3 and TRBJ2-1): EAGVVQSPRYKIIEKKQPVAFWCNPISGHNTLYWYLQNLGQGPELLIRYENEEAVDDSQLPKDRFSAERLKGVDSTLKIQPAELGDSAVYLCASSLDGSTAINEQFFGPGTRLTVL.

The chain employs TRBV20-1 and TRBJ1-1; TRBD1 matches 8 bases. The CDR3 contains 12 residues. V lost 5 bases to trimming and J lost 2 bases; unmatched junction nucleotides: 1. Germline V lookup: CDR1 DFQATT, CDR2 SNEGSKA (reference sequence). As DNA, the CDR3 is TGCAGTGCTGGACAGGGAAACACTGAAGCTTTCTTT. It encodes CSAGQGNTEAFF.

This clonotype was seen ten or more times. The chain is built from TRBV18 and TRBJ1-6; D may be TRBD1 (5 bases). This CDR3 region has 14 residues. V lost 3 bases and J 7 bases, leaving 10 bases between the germline ends. Germline V gene data show CDR1 as KGHSH and CDR2 as LQKENI. The CDR3 region is CASSPGRRNSPLHF. The CDR3 DNA reads TGTGCCAGCTCACCGGGACGGCGAAATTCACCCCTCCACTTT.

This clonotype has a count of ten or more. This chain connects TRBV10-3 to TRBJ1-1; TRBD1 aligns across 7 bases. J gave up 1 base and V 6 bases, and 5 bases lay outside the gene matches. This CDR3 is 14 amino acids long. In germline, CDR1 is ENHRY, CDR2 SYGVKD. The CDR3 sequence: CAISVGQPNTEAFF. In nucleotides, the CDR3 is TGTGCCATCAGCGTGGGACAGCCGAACACTGAAGCTTTCTTT.

A few counts support this clonotype. The chain couples TRBV29-1 to TRBJ2-5; 8 bases align to TRBD2. The CDR3 covers 14 residues. Germline values: CDR1 SQVTM, CDR2 ANQGSEA. V gave up 4 bases and J gave up 4 bases; unmatched junction bases: 8. As DNA, the CDR3 is TGCAGCGTTGTTACATCGGGGGGGCTAGAGACCCAGTACTTC. Amino acid sequence: CSVVTSGGLETQYF.

This CDR3 is CASSPPPGQGLTETQYF. Written as DNA, the CDR3 is TGTGCCAGCAGTCCCCCCCCGGGACAGGGGTTGACAGAGACCCAGTACTTC. The V call is TRBV12-3 or TRBV12-4, the J call TRBJ2-5; 10 bases fit TRBD1. V trimming: 5 bases; J trimming: 4 bases; junction bases outside the gene matches: 13. The CDR3 loop spans 17 amino acids.

This clonotype has at least ten counts. The rearrangement uses TRBV29-1 and TRBJ2-3; 10 bases are a match to TRBD2. The junction had 5 bases not matched to a gene; V was cut back by 3 bases and J by 5 bases. The length of the CDR3 is 14 residues. Germline CDR1 SQVTM, CDR2 ANQGSEA. The DNA for the CDR3 is TGCAGCGTTGATAGCGGGGGGACCGGAGATACGCAGTATTTT. Protein: CSVDSGGTGDTQYF.

This clonotype occurred a few times. This chain joins TRBV5-1 and TRBJ2-2; D remains ambiguous. In germline, CDR1 is SGHRS, CDR2 YFSETQ. Trimming left V 1 base short and J 1 base short, with 8 bases between. The CDR3 extends over 15 amino acids. CDR3 sequence: CASSLSGKNTGELFF. In DNA, the CDR3 is TGCGCCAGCAGCTTGTCTGGGAAGAACACCGGGGAGCTGTTTTTT.

The chain combines TRBV15 with TRBJ2-3; the D is unclear. The CDR3 is made up of 17 amino acids. Germline V lookup: CDR1 LNHNV, CDR2 YYDKDF (reference sequence). The V end was cut by 0 bases, the J end by 2 bases, with 15 bases between. Written as DNA, the CDR3 is TGTGCCACCAGCAGAGATCGCGTCTGGGGAAACACAGATACGCAGTATTTT. Amino acids: CATSRDRVWGNTDTQYF. The full variable domain, with the rest looked up from reference TRBV15 and TRBJ2-3, is DAMVIQNPRYQVTQFGKPVTLSCSQTLNHNVMYWYQQKSSQAPKLLFHYYDKDFNNEADTPDNFQSRRPNTSFCFLDIRSPGLGDTAMYLCATSRDRVWGNTDTQYFGPGTRLTVL.

This clonotype occurred many times. The V call is TRBV3-1, the J call TRBJ2-3, with a possible D match to TRBD1 (5 bases). V lost 0 bases and J lost 0, with 16 bases in between. The CDR3 covers 18 residues. Germline V lookup: CDR1 LGHDT, CDR2 YNNKEL (reference sequence). CDR3 sequence: CASSQDDSSLRSTDTQYF. CDR3 in DNA: TGTGCCAGCAGCCAAGATGACAGTTCACTCCGCAGCACAGATACGCAGTATTTT.

The V gene is TRBV6-1, the J gene TRBJ2-7; D unresolved. CDR1 is MNHNS and CDR2 is SASEGT in the germline V gene. CDR3 length: 12 amino acids. V was trimmed by 2 bases and J by 3 bases, leaving 5 bases between them. CDR3 residues: CASSEPVYEQYV. The CDR3 DNA reads as TGTGCCAGCAGTGAACCGGTCTACGAGCAGTACGTC.

This clonotype was counted a few times. This chain links TRBV20-1 with TRBJ1-1; the D gene is possibly TRBD1 (5 bases). Trimming took off 3 bases at V and 5 bases at J, with 19 bases between the two ends. Germline CDR1 is DFQATT and CDR2 is SNEGSKA (reference sequence). The CDR3 contains 15 residues. The CDR3, as DNA: TGCAGTGCTAGTAGTCTCGAAGGGGCCGGGACTGAAGCTTTCTTT. Translating it yields CSASSLEGAGTEAFF.